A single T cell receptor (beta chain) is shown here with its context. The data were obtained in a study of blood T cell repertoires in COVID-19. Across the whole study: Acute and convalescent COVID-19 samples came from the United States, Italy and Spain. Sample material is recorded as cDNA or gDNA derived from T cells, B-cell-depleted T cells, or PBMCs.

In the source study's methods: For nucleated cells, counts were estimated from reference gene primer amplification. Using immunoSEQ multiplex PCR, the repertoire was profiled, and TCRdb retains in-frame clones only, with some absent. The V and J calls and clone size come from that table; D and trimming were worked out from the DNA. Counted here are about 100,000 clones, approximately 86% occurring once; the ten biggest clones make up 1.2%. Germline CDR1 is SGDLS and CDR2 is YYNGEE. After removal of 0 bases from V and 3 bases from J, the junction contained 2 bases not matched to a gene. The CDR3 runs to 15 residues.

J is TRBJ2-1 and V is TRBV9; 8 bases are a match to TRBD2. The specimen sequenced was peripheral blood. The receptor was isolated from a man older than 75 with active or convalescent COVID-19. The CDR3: CASSVAAGGYNEQFF. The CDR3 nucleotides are TGTGCCAGCAGCGTAGCTGCGGGAGGCTACAATGAGCAGTTCTTC.